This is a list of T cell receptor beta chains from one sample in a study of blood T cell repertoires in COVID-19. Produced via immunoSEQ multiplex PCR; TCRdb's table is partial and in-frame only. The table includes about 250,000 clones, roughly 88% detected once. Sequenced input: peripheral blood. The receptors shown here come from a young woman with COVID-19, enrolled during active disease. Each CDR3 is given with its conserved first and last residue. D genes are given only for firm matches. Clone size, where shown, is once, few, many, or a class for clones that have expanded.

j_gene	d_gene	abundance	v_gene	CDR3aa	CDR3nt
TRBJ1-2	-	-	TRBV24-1	CATSKREELWGYTF	TGTGCCACCAGTAAGCGTGAGGAACTATGGGGCTACACCTTC
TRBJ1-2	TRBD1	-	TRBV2	CASSGGDREVPTF	TGTGCCAGCAGTGGAGGGGACAGGGAAGTTCCCACCTTC
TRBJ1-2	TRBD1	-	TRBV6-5	CASSPGQAYYGYTF	TGTGCCAGCAGTCCGGGACAGGCCTACTATGGCTACACCTTC
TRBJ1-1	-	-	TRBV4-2	CASSQSRVGEAFF	TGTGCCAGCAGCCAATCCAGGGTTGGGGAAGCTTTCTTT
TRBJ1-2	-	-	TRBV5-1	CASSLGTANYGYTF	TGCGCCAGCAGCTTGGGGACAGCTAACTATGGCTACACCTTC
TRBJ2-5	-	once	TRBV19	CASTLQGGETQYF	TGTGCCAGTACTCTACAGGGCGGAGAGACCCAGTACTTC
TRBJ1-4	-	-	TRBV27	CASSLSGDSPTNEKLFF	TGTGCCAGCAGTTTGTCCGGGGATAGTCCAACTAATGAAAAACTGTTTTTT
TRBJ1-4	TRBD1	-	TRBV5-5	CASSSQQGTNEKLFF	TGTGCCAGCAGTTCCCAACAGGGGACTAATGAAAAACTGTTTTTT
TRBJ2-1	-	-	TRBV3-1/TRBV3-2	CASSQHPAGADNEQFF	TGTGCCAGCAGCCAACATCCCGCGGGGGCGGACAATGAGCAGTTCTTC
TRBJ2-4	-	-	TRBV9	CASPLQFVAKNIQYF	TGTGCCAGCCCCTTGCAGTTTGTAGCCAAAAACATTCAGTACTTC
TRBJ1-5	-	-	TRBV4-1	CASSQDLRGTINQPQHF	TGCGCCAGCAGCCAAGATCTGAGGGGGACGATCAATCAGCCCCAGCATTTT
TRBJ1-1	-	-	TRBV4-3	CASSLKTWAGENTEAFF	TGCGCCAGCAGCCTCAAGACTTGGGCGGGGGAGAACACTGAAGCTTTCTTT
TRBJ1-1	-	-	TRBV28	CASSNREAFF	TGTGCCAGCAGTAACAGGGAAGCTTTCTTT
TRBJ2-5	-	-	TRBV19	CASSIAGGEGTQYF	TGTGCCAGTAGTATAGCTGGGGGCGAAGGGACCCAGTACTTC
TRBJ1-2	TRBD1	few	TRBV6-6	CASSHTGATNYGYTF	TGTGCCAGCAGTCACACAGGGGCGACTAACTATGGCTACACCTTC
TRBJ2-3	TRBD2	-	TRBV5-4	CASSYRLAGVVDTQYF	TGTGCCAGCAGCTACCGACTAGCGGGCGTAGTGGATACGCAGTATTTT
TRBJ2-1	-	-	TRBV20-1	CSAPRRNEQFF	TGCAGCGCTCCCCGCCGGAATGAGCAGTTCTTC
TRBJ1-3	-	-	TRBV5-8	CASSLGRGNSGNTIYF	TGTGCCAGCAGCTTGGGACGAGGGAACTCTGGAAACACCATATATTTT
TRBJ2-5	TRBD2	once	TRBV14	CASSQDLGGETQYF	TGTGCCAGCAGCCAAGATCTGGGGGGGGAGACCCAGTACTTC
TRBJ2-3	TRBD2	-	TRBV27	CASSDGLAGTDTQYF	TGTGCCAGCAGTGACGGACTAGCGGGCACAGATACGCAGTATTTT
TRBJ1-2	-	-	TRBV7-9	CASSLNGENYGYTF	TGTGCCAGCAGCTTAAACGGAGAAAACTATGGCTACACCTTC
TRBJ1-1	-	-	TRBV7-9	CASTRVRGGTEAFF	TGTGCCAGCACCCGCGTTCGGGGGGGCACTGAAGCTTTCTTT
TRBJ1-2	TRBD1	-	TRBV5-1	CASSLVQGTQYGYTF	TGCGCCAGCAGCTTGGTACAGGGGACGCAGTATGGCTACACCTTC
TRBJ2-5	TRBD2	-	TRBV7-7	CASSQAGGLETQYF	TGTGCTAGCAGCCAAGCGGGGGGGCTAGAGACCCAGTACTTC
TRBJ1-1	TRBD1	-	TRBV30	CAWRDRVETEAFF	TGTGCCTGGAGAGACAGGGTAGAGACTGAAGCTTTCTTT
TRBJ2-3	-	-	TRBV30	CAWSKGFTGDTQYF	TGTGCCTGGAGTAAGGGGTTTACTGGAGATACGCAGTATTTT
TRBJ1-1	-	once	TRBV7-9	CASSLVGASTEAFF	TGTGCCAGCAGCTTAGTGGGGGCATCGACTGAAGCTTTCTTT
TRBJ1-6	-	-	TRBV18	CASSPSGGHSPLHF	TGTGCCAGCTCACCATCCGGGGGGCACTCACCCCTCCACTTT
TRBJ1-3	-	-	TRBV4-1	CASSQVPGDSGNTIYF	TGCGCCAGCAGCCAAGTGCCAGGGGACTCTGGAAACACCATATATTTT
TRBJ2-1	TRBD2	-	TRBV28	CASSPGLANEQFF	TGTGCCAGCAGCCCCGGACTAGCGAATGAGCAGTTCTTC